This paragraph covers one T cell receptor (beta chain) sequence. What it recognizes is unknown. These data are taken from a study of CD8+ T cells in alopecia areata. As for the study in general: Those treated were given oral tofacitinib at 5 to 10 mg twice daily. Whole-study findings and limits: Relative to normal scalp, lesional scalp, especially alopecia totalis/universalis, showed higher clonality. Compared with mice, patients displayed less clear TCR sharing, possibly for HLA-related reasons.

CDR3 size: 17 residues. CDR1 is LGHNA, CDR2 YNFKEQ, per germline. With 0 bases removed from V and 4 bases from J, the gap between germline ends came to 16 bases. Treatment indicated: oral pan-JAK inhibitor, 5-10 mg twice daily. Once RNA had been extracted, it was reverse transcribed into cDNA to act as the sequencing template. Clones were sequenced by immunoSEQ multiplex PCR, and TCRdb holds only the in-frame ones, with some missing. The sample contains over 120,000 clones, nearly 55% of which appear only once. The sequences come from CD8+ T cells sorted from blood, collected at week 4, from a patient treated with tofacitinib. This chain joins TRBV4-2 and TRBJ1-5; D is unclear. This TCR was sampled from a human donor with alopecia areata. The CDR3 loop reads CASSQDGPGIGNQPQHF. CDR3 DNA: TGTGCCAGCAGCCAAGATGGCCCCGGGATAGGTAATCAGCCCCAGCATTTT.